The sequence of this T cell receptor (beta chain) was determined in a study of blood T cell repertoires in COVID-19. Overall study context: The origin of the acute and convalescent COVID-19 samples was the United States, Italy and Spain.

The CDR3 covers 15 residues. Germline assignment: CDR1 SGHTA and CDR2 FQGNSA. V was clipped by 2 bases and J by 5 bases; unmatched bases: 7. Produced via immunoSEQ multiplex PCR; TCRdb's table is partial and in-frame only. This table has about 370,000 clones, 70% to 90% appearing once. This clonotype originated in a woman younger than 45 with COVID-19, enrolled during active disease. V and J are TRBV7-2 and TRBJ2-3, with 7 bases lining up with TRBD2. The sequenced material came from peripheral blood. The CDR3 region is CASSLRGPGGDTQYF. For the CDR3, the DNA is TGTGCCAGCAGCTTACGAGGACCGGGAGGAGATACGCAGTATTTT.